One and the same sample provided the 10 T cell receptor beta chains below, sequenced in a study of radiotherapy plus CTLA-4 blockade in lung cancer. Repertoires were generated with immunoSEQ multiplex PCR, while TCRdb's copy carries only in-frame clones and drops some. The profile covers fewer than 75,000 clones, with about nine tenths appearing a single time and 35% to 45% taken by the ten largest. Sequencing was performed on peripheral blood, taken from a patient treated with radiotherapy plus ipilimumab. The receptors originated from a human donor with non-small cell lung cancer that progressed on radiotherapy plus ipilimumab.

The genes are TRBV7-2 and TRBJ1-2; D remains ambiguous. The CDR3 is made up of 11 amino acids. Germline V CDR1 and CDR2: SGHTA, FQGNSA. The V end lost 1 base, the J end lost 5 bases, and 2 bases lay between the germline ends. The CDR3 DNA reads TGTGCCAGCAGCTTAGATTATGGCTACACCTTC. It translates to CASSLDYGYTF.

The J gene is TRBJ1-1, the V gene TRBV6-5; D not resolved. The CDR3 is 13 amino acids. The germline V and J ends were trimmed by 3 bases and 6 bases, with 11 bases remaining between them. Per germline, CDR1 MNHEY and CDR2 SVGAGI. This CDR3 is CASSYYFRAEAFF. CDR3 bases: TGTGCCAGCAGTTATTATTTTCGGGCTGAAGCTTTCTTT.

The chain combines TRBV7-8 with TRBJ1-2; 10 nucleotides agree with TRBD1. CDR3 length: 15 amino acids. Trimming removed 5 bases from V and 8 bases from J; junction bases left unmatched: 11. Germline V gene data show CDR1 as SGHVS and CDR2 as FQNEAQ. CDR3 region: CASSLPGQGFRGYTF. For the CDR3, the DNA is TGTGCCAGCAGCCTTCCGGGACAGGGGTTTAGGGGCTACACCTTC.

The CDR3 sequence is CAISGTTGTQYF. The CDR3 DNA follows: TGTGCCATCAGTGGGACCACTGGTACGCAGTATTTT. This rearrangement joins TRBV10-3 to TRBJ2-3; no reliable D call. This CDR3 has 12 residues. V was pared by 4 bases and J by 8 bases, with 10 bases between. Germline CDR1 is ENHRY and CDR2 is SYGVKD.

This chain links TRBV6-5 with TRBJ1-5; D is uncertain. The CDR3 has 13 residues. The germline gives CDR1 MNHEY, CDR2 SVGAGI. Trimming removed 5 bases at V and 5 bases at J, with 10 bases between. The CDR3 here is CASSIVGHQPQHF. For the CDR3, the DNA is TGTGCCAGCAGTATCGTCGGGCATCAGCCCCAGCATTTT.

This CDR3 is CASSTHKMRLDEQFF. The CDR3 bases are TGTGCCAGTAGTACCCATAAAATGAGGCTCGATGAGCAGTTCTTC. The genes are TRBV19 and TRBJ2-1; D unresolved. The V end was cut by 4 bases, the J end by 8 bases, with 18 bases between. The CDR3 sequence is 15 residues long. The germline V gene encodes CDR1 LNHDA and CDR2 SQIVND (reference sequence).

This chain joins TRBV7-9 and TRBJ2-5; maybe TRBD1 (6 bases). Germline CDR1 and CDR2: SEHNR and FQNEAQ (reference sequence). This CDR3 comprises 15 residues. The germline V and J ends were trimmed by 5 bases and 0 bases, with 13 bases remaining between them. The CDR3 spells CASSPGVPYQETQYF. The DNA of the CDR3 is TGTGCCAGCAGCCCAGGGGTACCTTACCAAGAGACCCAGTACTTC.

The chain uses TRBV20-1 and TRBJ2-1; maybe TRBD2 (5 bases). The germline CDR1 and CDR2 sequences are DFQATT and SNEGSKA (reference sequence). The CDR3 loop spans 10 amino acids. Trimming removed 8 bases from V and 5 bases from J, with 7 bases in between. CDR3 in DNA: TGCAGTACCGGGAACAATGAGCAGTTCTTC. This gives the protein CSTGNNEQFF.

The CDR3 DNA follows: TGTGCCAGCAGTGCAACACGGGACAGCCAAGAGACCCAGTACTTC. Its translation is CASSATRDSQETQYF. The genes are TRBV6-6 and TRBJ2-5; 7 bases are shared with TRBD1. From germline, CDR1 is MNHNY and CDR2 SVGAGI (reference sequence). V shed 5 bases, J shed 1 base, and the junction held 7 bases outside the gene matches. CDR3 size: 15 residues.

The DNA of the CDR3 is TGTGCCAGCAGTTACGGGAGCGCGGGCGAGCAGTACTTC. As protein: CASSYGSAGEQYF. The rearrangement uses TRBV6-5 and TRBJ2-7, with a weak D call TRBD2 (5 bases). The CDR3 loop spans 13 amino acids. Germline CDR1 and CDR2: MNHEY and SVGAGI. V was clipped by 2 bases and J by 6 bases, with 11 bases between them.